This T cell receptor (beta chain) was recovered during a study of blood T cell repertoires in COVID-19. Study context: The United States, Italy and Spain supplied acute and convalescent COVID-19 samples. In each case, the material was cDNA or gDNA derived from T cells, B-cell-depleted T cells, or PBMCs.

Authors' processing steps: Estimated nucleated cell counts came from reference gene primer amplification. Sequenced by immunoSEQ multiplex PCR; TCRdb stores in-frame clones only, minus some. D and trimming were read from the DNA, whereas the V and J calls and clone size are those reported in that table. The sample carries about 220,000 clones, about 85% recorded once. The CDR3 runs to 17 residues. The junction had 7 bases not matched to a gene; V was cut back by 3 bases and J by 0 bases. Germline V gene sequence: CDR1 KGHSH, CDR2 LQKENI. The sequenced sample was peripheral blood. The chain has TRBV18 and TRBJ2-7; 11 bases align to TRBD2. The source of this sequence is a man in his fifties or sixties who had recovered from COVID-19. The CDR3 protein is CASSPISGRAFSYEQYF. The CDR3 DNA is TGTGCCAGCTCACCGATTAGCGGGAGGGCCTTCTCCTACGAGCAGTACTTC.